This is a list of T cell receptor beta chains from one sample in a study of response to subunit inactivated influenza vaccine. From the RT-PCR reads, TCRdb called clonotypes with MiXCR, one entry per CDR3 protein. The sample has about 540,000 distinct CDR3 sequences, approximately 14% seen once. The sequencing used PBMCs from blood, collected 11 to 12 days after vaccination. The receptors stem from a man aged 50-60 years who received an inactivated influenza vaccine. Both conserved end residues are part of each CDR3. A D gene is named only where the DNA matches it firmly.

TRBD2	TRBV12-3/TRBV12-4	TRBJ2-4	CASSPGLAGEDIQYF
TRBD1	TRBV5-5	TRBJ2-3	CASSFRGTGWIDTQYF
-	TRBV21-1	TRBJ2-1	CASSKAGTSYEQFF
-	TRBV20-1	TRBJ2-1	CSASEIADSYNEQFF
-	TRBV29-1	TRBJ2-5	CSVGPDAVGTQYF
-	TRBV12-3/TRBV12-4	TRBJ1-3	CASRLDGNTIYF
TRBD1	TRBV6-5	TRBJ2-7	CASSFSPWGTGGEQYF
-	TRBV10-3	TRBJ1-3	CAISGWDGSGNTIYF
-	TRBV9	TRBJ2-2	CASSVSVGTGELFF
-	TRBV6-2/TRBV6-3	TRBJ2-7	CASSFVRQVYYEQYF
-	TRBV7-2	TRBJ2-5	CASRHGSQETQYF
TRBD2	TRBV24-1	TRBJ2-5	CATSSGGARETQYF
TRBD2	TRBV29-1	TRBJ2-3	CSAPRASGSTDTQYF
-	TRBV27	TRBJ1-1	CASSLSAGRSEAFF
-	TRBV7-6	TRBJ1-1	CASSLAGGRGGTEAFF
-	TRBV6-2/TRBV6-3	TRBJ1-1	CASSSPRTTEAFF